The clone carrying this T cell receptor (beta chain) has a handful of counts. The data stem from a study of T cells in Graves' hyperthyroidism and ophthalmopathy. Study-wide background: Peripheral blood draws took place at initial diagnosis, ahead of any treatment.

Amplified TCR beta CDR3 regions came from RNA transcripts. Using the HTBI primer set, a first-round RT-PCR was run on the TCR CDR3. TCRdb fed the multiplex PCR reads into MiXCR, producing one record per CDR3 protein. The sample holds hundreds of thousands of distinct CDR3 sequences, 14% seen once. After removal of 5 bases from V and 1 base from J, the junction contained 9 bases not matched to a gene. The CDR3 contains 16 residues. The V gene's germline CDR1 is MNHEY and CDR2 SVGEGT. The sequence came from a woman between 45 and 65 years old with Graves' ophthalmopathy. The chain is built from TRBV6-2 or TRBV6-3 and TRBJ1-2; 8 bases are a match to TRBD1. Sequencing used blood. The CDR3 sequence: CASSPLETGVNYGYTF. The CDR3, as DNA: TGTGCCAGCAGTCCTCTGGAGACAGGGGTTAACTATGGCTACACCTTC.